The rows below give T cell receptor beta chains drawn from one sample of a study of T cells after posttransplantation cyclophosphamide. Sequencing used immunoSEQ multiplex PCR; TCRdb keeps in-frame clones, though not all of them. This table has about 9,600 clones, around nine tenths appearing once. Here the sequenced sample was PBMCs, taken after an allogeneic stem cell transplant with a calcineurin inhibitor and methotrexate. All receptors come from a male patient aged 25 to 39 who received an allogeneic stem cell transplant from an unrelated donor, was CMV-positive, and had no GVHD. Some T cells may have originated in the graft donor. Both conserved end residues are part of each CDR3. The order of the fields is J gene, D gene, V gene, clone size, CDR3 protein, CDR3 DNA. The D gene is left open where the match is weak. Expanded clones are given a class, and other clones once, few, many or no size at all.

TRBJ1-6 NA TRBV19 NA CASSIQGNYSPPHF TGTGCCAGTAGTATCCAGGGAAATTATTCACCCCCCCACTTT
TRBJ2-7 TRBD2 TRBV4-2 medium-sized CASSQSGGAYEQYF TGTGCCAGCAGCCAAAGCGGGGGGGCCTACGAGCAGTACTTC
TRBJ2-7 TRBD1 TRBV6-6 NA CASSRRQGAGEQYF TGTGCCAGCAGTCGCCGACAGGGGGCGGGGGAGCAGTACTTC
TRBJ1-1 TRBD1 TRBV30 NA CAFRDRVLNTEAFF TGTGCCTTCCGGGACAGAGTCCTGAACACTGAAGCTTTCTTT
TRBJ2-5 NA TRBV27 NA CASFPLGGSETQYF TGTGCCAGCTTTCCCCTGGGGGGTTCGGAGACCCAGTACTTC
TRBJ2-6 TRBD1 TRBV9 NA CASRSDRGPLWGANVLTF TGTGCCAGCAGAAGCGACAGGGGACCTTTGTGGGGGGCCAACGTCCTGACTTTC
TRBJ2-2 NA TRBV19 NA CASSIDNPVTGELFF TGTGCCAGTAGTATAGATAATCCGGTTACCGGGGAGCTGTTTTTT
TRBJ1-5 TRBD1 TRBV28 NA CASSAGTDGNQPQHF TGTGCCAGCAGTGCCGGGACAGACGGCAATCAGCCCCAGCATTTT
TRBJ2-1 TRBD2 TRBV28 NA CASRYQGLSGKVFYNEQFF TGTGCCAGCAGATATCAGGGGCTTAGCGGGAAGGTGTTCTACAATGAGCAGTTCTTC
TRBJ2-6 TRBD2 TRBV5-3 few CARRWGGRVPPGANVLTF TGTGCCAGAAGGTGGGGCGGGAGGGTACCCCCTGGGGCCAACGTCCTGACTTTC
TRBJ2-7 NA TRBV7-9 NA CASSGAVSYEQYF TGTGCCAGCAGCGGGGCAGTCTCCTACGAGCAGTACTTC
TRBJ2-2 NA TRBV5-1 NA CASSWRDSNTGELFF TGCGCCAGCAGCTGGCGGGATTCGAACACCGGGGAGCTGTTTTTT
TRBJ2-5 TRBD2 TRBV2 NA CASSWTSGSGETQYF TGTGCCAGCAGTTGGACTAGCGGGAGTGGAGAGACCCAGTACTTC
TRBJ1-5 TRBD1 TRBV7-8 NA CASSNDRDRQPQHF TGTGCCAGCAGCAACGACAGGGACCGTCAGCCCCAGCATTTT
TRBJ1-3 NA TRBV5-6 NA CASTYQVTSSGNTIYF TGTGCCAGCACGTATCAGGTGACGAGCTCTGGAAACACCATATATTTT
TRBJ1-5 NA TRBV5-6 NA CASSSRENQPQHF TGTGCCAGCAGCTCCAGGGAAAACCAGCCCCAGCATTTT
TRBJ2-5 TRBD2 TRBV2 NA CASRQGLAGGETQYF TGTGCCAGCCGCCAAGGACTAGCTGGAGGGGAGACCCAGTACTTC